The 6 T cell receptor beta chains below were found in one sample sequenced in a study of T-cell reconstitution after alpha-beta-depleted transplantation in children. Molecular barcoding with unique molecular identifiers was used for the TCRbeta library. TCRdb called the PCR reads again in MiXCR, with one record for every CDR3 protein. The sample lists some 340,000 distinct CDR3 sequences, around 10% seen once, with around 2.3% in the top ten. The sequencing used PBMCs from the stem cell graft donor, collected from the stem cell graft. The receptors here all came from a human donor who donated a stem cell graft to a child with acute lymphoblastic leukemia.

This clonotype occurred many times. This chain links TRBV4-1 with TRBJ2-1; 10 bases line up with TRBD2. Looked up from germline, CDR1 is MGHRA and CDR2 is YSYEKL. The ends lost 3 bases at V and 6 bases at J; junction bases unmatched: 5. The CDR3 is made up of 15 amino acids. The DNA for the CDR3 is TGCGCCAGCAGCCACCGGCTAGCGGGAGTCAATGAGCAGTTCTTC. It encodes CASSHRLAGVNEQFF.

This clonotype was found a few times. This chain uses TRBV28 with TRBJ1-5; D is perhaps TRBD1 (5 bases). Germline V gene lookup returns CDR1 MDHEN and CDR2 SYDVKM. This CDR3 comprises 16 residues. V was trimmed by 1 base and J by 0 bases, leaving 10 bases between them. CDR3 DNA: TGTGCCAGCAGTTTATCTTGGGGGGGTAGCAATCAGCCCCAGCATTTT. Its protein is CASSLSWGGSNQPQHF.

The V gene is TRBV4-3, the J gene TRBJ2-7; D is unresolved. The CDR3 length is 14 residues. Germline values: CDR1 LGHNA, CDR2 YSLEER. Trimming shortened V by 3 bases and J by 3 bases, and 12 bases separated the two germline ends. The CDR3 loop is CASSQAQYGYEQYF. In DNA, the CDR3 is TGCGCCAGCAGCCAGGCTCAATACGGCTACGAGCAGTACTTC.

J is TRBJ1-4 and V is TRBV7-6; the D gene is possibly TRBD1 (5 bases). The CDR3 runs 13 residues. Trimming removed 3 bases at V and 6 bases at J, with 8 bases between. The germline gives CDR1 SGHVS, CDR2 FNYEAQ. CDR3 amino acids: CASSLETDEKLFF. DNA of the CDR3: TGTGCCAGCAGCTTGGAGACAGATGAAAAACTGTTTTTT. Combining the CDR3 with reference TRBV7-6 and TRBJ1-4 gives the whole variable domain GAGVSQSPRYKVTKRGQDVALRCDPISGHVSLYWYRQALGQGPEFLTYFNYEAQQDKSGLPNDRFSAERPEGSISTLTIQRTEQRDSAMYRCASSLETDEKLFFGSGTQLSVL.

This clonotype was counted a few times. The V and J genes are TRBV2 and TRBJ1-2; D is unresolved. V was trimmed by 4 bases and J by 4 bases, leaving 10 bases between them. The germline V gene has CDR1 SNHLY and CDR2 FYNNEI. CDR3 length: 13 amino acids. In DNA, the CDR3 is TGTGCCAGCAGTGTTGAGGGAATCTATGGCTACACCTTC. Translating it yields CASSVEGIYGYTF. Drawing the rest from reference TRBV2 and TRBJ1-2, the complete variable domain is EPEVTQTPSHQVTQMGQEVILRCVPISNHLYFYWYRQILGQKVEFLVSFYNNEISEKSEIFDDQFSVERPDGSNFTLKIRSTKLEDSAMYFCASSVEGIYGYTFGSGTRLTVV.

This chain connects TRBV28 to TRBJ1-5; TRBD1 might be the D (5 bases). Trimming took off 3 bases at V and 6 bases at J, with 30 bases between the two ends. The germline V gene has CDR1 MDHEN and CDR2 SYDVKM. This CDR3 spans 20 amino acids. As DNA, the CDR3 is TGTGCCAGCAGTTTGGCTGGAGGGGCCCGGGCCTGGGGGAACAGTCAGCCCCAGCATTTT. The encoded protein is CASSLAGGARAWGNSQPQHF.